The next 24 T cell receptor beta chains were all read from a single sample in a study of identifying expanded T cells in peripheral blood. Method: immunoSEQ multiplex PCR; TCRdb's copy keeps in-frame clones and lacks some. The sample yields over 100,000 clones, 88% seen once. Sample: blood. These TCRs come from a person aged 18 to 70 in good health.

Notes on this clone: The junction departs from the called germline gene at one end, perhaps through a read error. The rearrangement joins TRBV4-3 to TRBJ1-3; no clear D. The CDR3 sequence is 16 residues long. Germline assignment: CDR1 LGHNA and CDR2 YSLEER. In nucleotides, the CDR3 is TGCGCCAGCGGCCAAGATTGGGCAGGACCTCGAAACACCATATATTTT. Translation: CASGQDWAGPRNTIYF.

The chain couples TRBV2 to TRBJ2-5; perhaps TRBD2 as D (6 bases). CDR1 and CDR2 (germline): SNHLY, FYNNEI. The V and J ends lost 4 bases and 9 bases respectively, with 15 bases between them. This CDR3 is built from 13 residues. CDR3 coding DNA: TGTGCCAGCAGTGTAGATAATGGAGGGCCCCAGTACTTC. This sequence encodes CASSVDNGGPQYF.

V gene TRBV5-4 combines with J gene TRBJ2-7; TRBD2 matches 14 bases. The V gene end was trimmed by 7 bases and the J gene end by 2 bases; junction bases not matched to a gene: 2. Germline CDR1 SGHNT, CDR2 YYREEE (reference sequence). This CDR3 has 14 amino acids. In DNA form, the CDR3 reads TGTGCCAGCTGGACTAGCGGGAGGCCCTACGAGCAGTACTTC. The encoded protein is CASWTSGRPYEQYF. The full variable domain, rest sourced from reference TRBV5-4 and TRBJ2-7, is ETGVTQSPTHLIKTRGQQVTLRCSSQSGHNTVSWYQQALGQGPQFIFQYYREEENGRGNFPPRFSGLQFPNYSSELNVNALELDDSALYLCASWTSGRPYEQYFGPGTRLTVT.

The J gene is TRBJ2-5, the V gene TRBV18, with D possibly TRBD2 on 5 matching bases. The CDR3 covers 14 residues. Germline V lookup: CDR1 KGHSH, CDR2 LQKENI. V was trimmed by 2 bases and J by 7 bases, leaving 14 bases between them. CDR3 sequence reads: CASSPAEGRGTQYF. In DNA, the CDR3 is TGTGCCAGCTCACCAGCAGAAGGTCGGGGGACCCAGTACTTC.

The V call is TRBV5-8, the J call TRBJ2-3, with D maybe TRBD2 (6 bases). The CDR3 is 17 residues long. CDR1 and CDR2 from the germline V gene are SGHTS and YDEGEE. Trimming took off 4 bases at V and 1 base at J, with 19 bases between the two ends. In DNA, the CDR3 is TGTGCCAGCAGCATGATCGGGCCTGGAGGGGGCACAGATACGCAGTATTTT. Protein sequence: CASSMIGPGGGTDTQYF.

Only one count was recorded for this clone. The V call is TRBV5-8, the J call TRBJ2-5; weak D call: TRBD2 (5 bases). The V gene lost 4 bases and the J gene lost 5 bases, with 18 bases spanning the gap. Germline loops: CDR1 SGHTS, CDR2 YDEGEE. The CDR3 has 15 amino acids. CDR3 sequence reads: CASSPTTNSGETQYF. The CDR3 DNA is TGTGCCAGCAGCCCTACCACCAATTCGGGGGAGACCCAGTACTTC.

The CDR3 sequence: CASSMKGAGGYSPLHF. CDR3 bases: TGTGCCAGTAGTATGAAGGGGGCTGGGGGTTATTCACCCCTCCACTTT. The rearrangement uses TRBV19 and TRBJ1-6; 7 nucleotides align to TRBD1. Trimming cost V 3 bases and J 8 bases; bases outside gene matches: 10. This CDR3 contains 16 residues. Germline values: CDR1 LNHDA, CDR2 SQIVND (reference sequence).

The gene calls are TRBV18 and TRBJ1-1, with 9 bases aligning to TRBD1. CDR3 length: 15 amino acids. Germline CDR1 is KGHSH and CDR2 is LQKENI. V was clipped by 3 bases and J by 4 bases; unmatched bases: 6. DNA of the CDR3: TGTGCCAGCTCACCGAGACAGGGGGTCGGCACTGAAGCTTTCTTT. It is translated as CASSPRQGVGTEAFF.

J is TRBJ1-2 and V is TRBV27; D gene unclear. Germline V lookup: CDR1 MNHEY, CDR2 SMNVEV (reference sequence). V was pared by 5 bases and J by 3 bases, with 13 bases between. This CDR3 spans 14 amino acids. Written as DNA, the CDR3 is TGTGCCAGCAGTCCCGCCGGGAGATACTATGGCTACACCTTC. It encodes CASSPAGRYYGYTF.

The chain couples TRBV7-3 to TRBJ2-7, with a weak D call TRBD2 (5 bases). Per the germline V gene, CDR1 is SGHTA and CDR2 is FQGTGA. The CDR3 loop spans 14 amino acids. V shed 2 bases and J shed 5 bases, with 13 bases lying between them. DNA of the CDR3: TGTGCCAGCAGCTTATCGGGATCTATGGACGAGCAGTACTTC. Translation: CASSLSGSMDEQYF. Full variable domain (missing parts from reference TRBV7-3 and TRBJ2-7): GAGVSQTPSNKVTEKGKYVELRCDPISGHTALYWYRQSLGQGPEFLIYFQGTGAADDSGLPNDRFFAVRPEGSVSTLKIQRTERGDSAVYLCASSLSGSMDEQYFGPGTRLTVT.

This chain links TRBV10-3 with TRBJ2-7, with 10 positions matching TRBD1. J was trimmed by 1 base and V by 6 bases; bases with no gene match: 3. Germline CDR1 is ENHRY and CDR2 is SYGVKD. The CDR3 is 14 amino acids. CDR3 amino acids: CAIRRDRGSYEQYF. The CDR3 region has the DNA TGTGCCATCAGGCGGGACAGGGGATCCTACGAGCAGTACTTC.

This clone was seen a handful of times. The chain combines TRBV7-3 with TRBJ2-1, with TRBD2 identical over 10 bases. J lost 4 bases, V lost 5 bases, and 5 bases had no gene match. The CDR3 spans 15 residues. Germline CDR1 and CDR2: SGHTA and FQGTGA. CDR3 loop: CASSPGTSEYNEQFF. The CDR3 DNA reads TGTGCCAGCAGCCCCGGGACTAGCGAATACAATGAGCAGTTCTTC. Variable domain in full (rest from reference TRBV7-3 and TRBJ2-1): GAGVSQTPSNKVTEKGKYVELRCDPISGHTALYWYRQSLGQGPEFLIYFQGTGAADDSGLPNDRFFAVRPEGSVSTLKIQRTERGDSAVYLCASSPGTSEYNEQFFGPGTRLTVL.

The chain couples TRBV2 to TRBJ1-4; D is possibly TRBD1 (5 bases). Germline values: CDR1 SNHLY, CDR2 FYNNEI. This CDR3 region has 15 residues. Trimming took off 3 bases at V and 6 bases at J, with 14 bases between the two ends. In DNA, the CDR3 is TGTGCCAGCAGTGAGCGGGGCAGCGTAGATGAAAAACTGTTTTTT. Its protein product is CASSERGSVDEKLFF. The variable domain in full, with the rest retrieved from reference TRBV2 and TRBJ1-4, is EPEVTQTPSHQVTQMGQEVILRCVPISNHLYFYWYRQILGQKVEFLVSFYNNEISEKSEIFDDQFSVERPDGSNFTLKIRSTKLEDSAMYFCASSERGSVDEKLFFGSGTQLSVL.

This rearrangement joins TRBV19 to TRBJ1-1; 12 positions agree with TRBD1. This CDR3 comprises 14 residues. Germline V gene lookup returns CDR1 LNHDA and CDR2 SQIVND (reference sequence). The J segment lost 12 bases and the V segment lost 5 bases, leaving 10 bases of the junction unmatched. CDR3 protein: CASSGDRGRLNSFF. For the CDR3, the DNA is TGTGCCAGTAGTGGGGACAGGGGGCGACTTAATTCTTTCTTT. Full variable domain (rest looked up from reference TRBV19 and TRBJ1-1): DGGITQSPKYLFRKEGQNVTLSCEQNLNHDAMYWYRQDPGQGLRLIYYSQIVNDFQKGDIAEGYSVSREKKESFPLTVTSAQKNPTAFYLCASSGDRGRLNSFFGQGTRLTVV.

This clone was observed a single time. The chain couples TRBV25-1 to TRBJ2-7; D gene unclear. The CDR3 extends over 14 amino acids. Germline CDR1 reads MGHDK; CDR2 reads SYGVNS. Trimming removed 8 bases at V and 3 bases at J, with 17 bases between. This chain's CDR3 is CASRSDGRLYEQYF. CDR3 in DNA: TGTGCCAGCCGATCGGACGGACGTCTCTACGAGCAGTACTTC.

The chain employs TRBV2 and TRBJ1-2; a possible D gene is TRBD1 (6 bases). Trimming shortened V by 1 base and J by 8 bases, and 20 bases separated the two germline ends. Looked up from germline, CDR1 is SNHLY and CDR2 is FYNNEI. The CDR3 spans 16 residues. CDR3 coding DNA: TGTGCCAGCAGTGAAGGGGCCAGGGGCACTTTTGGCGGCTACACCTTC. It specifies CASSEGARGTFGGYTF.

The chain has TRBV12-1 and TRBJ2-7; the listed D gene, TRBD1, was not tested against the DNA. TRBV12-1 is marked as a pseudogene. The CDR3 has 16 amino acids. This CDR3 is CASSFSGQGSSYEQYF. The CDR3 DNA follows: TGTGCCAGCAGCTTTTCGGGACAGGGAAGTTCCTACGAGCAGTACTTC.

The chain uses TRBV5-5 and TRBJ2-5; the D gene could be TRBD1 or TRBD2 (5 bases each). Germline CDR1 and CDR2: SGHKS and YYEKEE (reference sequence). This CDR3 is built from 14 residues. Deletions cut 5 bases from V and 7 bases from J, with 18 bases between. Here the CDR3 reads CASRPGTSKRTQYF. Here the CDR3 DNA reads TGTGCCAGCAGACCCGGGACCTCTAAGAGGACCCAGTACTTC.

This chain connects TRBV9 to TRBJ2-2, with 7 bases lining up with TRBD2. Trimming took 7 bases from V and 7 from J; bases not matched to a gene: 7. The CDR3 contains 13 residues. The germline CDR1 and CDR2 sequences are SGDLS and YYNGEE. The CDR3 is CASSGTTSGELFF. In DNA, the CDR3 is TGTGCCAGCTCCGGGACTACGAGCGGGGAGCTGTTTTTT.

The chain joins TRBV19 to TRBJ2-3; tentative D call: TRBD2 (5 bases). Trimming took off 7 bases at V and 4 bases at J, with 21 bases between the two ends. Looked up from germline, CDR1 is LNHDA and CDR2 is SQIVND (reference sequence). CDR3 length: 16 amino acids. The CDR3 DNA reads as TGTGCCAGTATGCCCATGCGCCCGGGGATGGCAGATACGCAGTATTTT. It yields the protein CASMPMRPGMADTQYF.

V is TRBV5-1 and J is TRBJ1-5; D is possibly TRBD1 (5 bases). Per the germline V gene, CDR1 is SGHRS and CDR2 is YFSETQ. The CDR3 is made up of 15 amino acids. Trimming shortened V by 4 bases and J by 6 bases, and 17 bases separated the two germline ends. For the CDR3, the DNA is TGCGCCAGCAGCCCATCGCCCAGGGACGGTCAGCCCCAGCATTTT. Encoded protein: CASSPSPRDGQPQHF.

This sequence joins TRBV6-6 and TRBJ1-2; D gene ambiguous. Germline loops: CDR1 MNHNY, CDR2 SVGAGI (reference sequence). CDR3 length equals 12 residues. Trimming took off 0 bases at V and 4 bases at J, with 3 bases between the two ends. CDR3 DNA sequence: TGTGCCAGCAGTTACTCTCTCTATGGCTACACCTTC. This encodes CASSYSLYGYTF.

A few counts support this clone. The J gene is TRBJ2-5, the V gene TRBV7-9; D remains ambiguous. The CDR3 is made up of 14 amino acids. Germline CDR1 and CDR2: SEHNR and FQNEAQ (reference sequence). V was shortened by 3 bases and J by 2 bases, with 10 bases between the two germline ends. The CDR3 protein is CASSFPDGQETQYF. The DNA of the CDR3 is TGTGCCAGCAGCTTCCCGGACGGACAAGAGACCCAGTACTTC.

The V and J genes are TRBV11-1 and TRBJ2-3; TRBD2 agrees at 11 bases. Germline CDR1 and CDR2: SGHAT and FQDESV (reference sequence). The J segment lost 2 bases and the V segment lost 0 bases, leaving 4 bases of the junction unmatched. The CDR3 runs 17 residues. Here the CDR3 reads CASSLAASGRYTDTQYF. For the CDR3, the DNA is TGTGCCAGCAGCTTAGCGGCTAGCGGGAGGTACACAGATACGCAGTATTTT.